Presented here are 26 T cell receptor beta chains from one specimen sequenced in a study of cytotoxic CD8 clonotypes in ibrutinib-treated CLL. Assay: immunoSEQ multiplex PCR; the TCRdb copy retains only in-frame clones and omits some. The sample has around 70,000 clones, about nine tenths seen once. Here the sequenced sample was PBMCs, taken after 12 months of ibrutinib treatment. The receptors come from a human donor with chronic lymphocytic leukemia.

This sequence joins TRBV28 and TRBJ1-5, with D maybe TRBD1 (5 bases). Germline assignment: CDR1 MDHEN and CDR2 SYDVKM. Trimming pared 7 bases from V and 4 bases from J, leaving 17 bases between. The CDR3 extends over 15 amino acids. The chain's CDR3 is CASTETWTRNQPQHF. The CDR3 bases are TGTGCCAGCACCGAAACATGGACAAGAAATCAGCCCCAGCATTTT.

The chain uses TRBV2 and TRBJ1-1; D perhaps matches TRBD1 (5 bases). The CDR3 has 12 residues. V was pared by 5 bases and J by 4 bases, with 8 bases between. Germline CDR1 and CDR2: SNHLY and FYNNEI. CDR3 sequence reads: CASSRRATEAFF. The DNA of the CDR3 is TGTGCCAGCAGTCGCAGGGCCACTGAAGCTTTCTTT.

Only a few counts were recorded for this clone. This rearrangement joins TRBV27 to TRBJ2-7; D is possibly TRBD1 (5 bases). This CDR3 contains 14 residues. From germline, CDR1 is MNHEY and CDR2 SMNVEV (reference sequence). V was clipped by 5 bases and J by 2 bases, with 13 bases between them. The CDR3 DNA reads as TGTGCCAGCAGTCCCGCAGGGATGACCTACGAGCAGTACTTC. It is translated as CASSPAGMTYEQYF.

This chain connects TRBV9 to TRBJ2-7, with D possibly called TRBD1 or TRBD2 (5 bases each). The CDR3 is made up of 18 amino acids. Per the germline V gene, CDR1 is SGDLS and CDR2 is YYNGEE. V was cut by 0 bases and J by 0 bases, with 19 bases left in between. This CDR3 is CASSVGPSDRGSSYEQYF. The CDR3 region has the DNA TGTGCCAGCAGCGTAGGCCCCTCCGACAGAGGGAGCTCCTACGAGCAGTACTTC. The entire variable domain, with the rest obtained from reference TRBV9 and TRBJ2-7, is as follows: DSGVTQTPKHLITATGQRVTLRCSPRSGDLSVYWYQQSLDQGLQFLIQYYNGEERAKGNILERFSAQQFPDLHSELNLSSLELGDSALYFCASSVGPSDRGSSYEQYFGPGTRLTVT.

The chain has TRBV30 and TRBJ2-3; 9 positions agree with TRBD2. This CDR3 has 17 amino acids. V trimming: 1 base; J trimming: 0 bases; junction bases outside the gene matches: 8. Germline CDR1 and CDR2: GTSNPN and SVGIG (reference sequence). CDR3 protein: CAWSGLTSGSSTDTQYF. As DNA, the CDR3 is TGTGCCTGGAGTGGGTTGACTAGCGGATCTAGCACAGATACGCAGTATTTT.

The J gene is TRBJ2-3, the V gene TRBV4-1; 10 nucleotides agree with TRBD2. CDR3 length: 20 amino acids. Germline V gives CDR1 MGHRA, CDR2 YSYEKL. The junction had 18 bases not matched to a gene; V was cut back by 2 bases and J by 4 bases. In nucleotides, the CDR3 is TGCGCCAGCAGCCAACCGGGACTAGCGAGAACACTAGAAATTTCAGATACGCAGTATTTT. Residues: CASSQPGLARTLEISDTQYF.

The J gene is TRBJ1-4, the V gene TRBV12-5, with a possible D match to TRBD1 (5 bases). Germline assignment: CDR1 LGHNT and CDR2 FRNRAP. This CDR3 region has 16 residues. With 6 bases removed from V and 0 bases from J, the gap between germline ends came to 14 bases. The CDR3 here is CASGTGPVATNEKLFF. The CDR3 region has the DNA TGTGCTAGTGGCACGGGGCCAGTTGCAACTAATGAAAAACTGTTTTTT.

The rearrangement links TRBV11-2 to TRBJ2-5, with no clear D. Germline V gene sequence: CDR1 SGHAT, CDR2 FQNNGV. The germline V and J ends were trimmed by 8 bases and 1 base, with 14 bases remaining between them. This CDR3 has 14 residues. The CDR3 DNA follows: TGTGCCAGCTCGAAAAGTTCCGGCCAAGAGACCCAGTACTTC. Translation gives CASSKSSGQETQYF.

This clone was seen a handful of times. The chain combines TRBV19 with TRBJ2-1; D might be TRBD1 (6 bases). Germline-derived CDR1 and CDR2 are LNHDA and SQIVND (reference sequence). The V gene lost 6 bases and the J gene lost 10 bases, with 16 bases spanning the gap. The CDR3 is 13 amino acids. The CDR3 DNA sequence: TGTGCCAGTAGATTAGTACAGGGCCGCGAGCAGTTCTTC. Protein: CASRLVQGREQFF.

The chain has TRBV21-1 and TRBJ1-4; the table names TRBD1, a call not compared with the DNA. TRBV21-1 corresponds to a pseudogene. The CDR3 contains 14 residues. CDR3 bases: TGTGCCAGCAGAGGGACAGTTACTAATGAAAAACTGTTTTTT. Amino acid sequence: CASRGTVTNEKLFF.

This chain uses TRBV12-5 with TRBJ2-1, with 7 bases matching TRBD1. CDR3 length: 17 residues. In germline, CDR1 is LGHNT, CDR2 FRNRAP. The J segment lost 4 bases and the V segment lost 2 bases, leaving 11 bases of the junction unmatched. CDR3 sequence (DNA): TGTGCTAGTGGTTTGTACCGTACAGGGGACAAATACAATGAGCAGTTCTTC. Protein product: CASGLYRTGDKYNEQFF. Variable domain in full (rest from reference TRBV12-5 and TRBJ2-1): DARVTQTPRHKVTEMGQEVTMRCQPILGHNTVFWYRQTMMQGLELLAYFRNRAPLDDSGMPKDRFSAEMPDATLATLKIQPSEPRDSAVYFCASGLYRTGDKYNEQFFGPGTRLTVL.

The chain carries TRBV10-3 and TRBJ1-1; D is perhaps TRBD1 (5 bases). Germline V gene sequence: CDR1 ENHRY, CDR2 SYGVKD. Trimming cost V 4 bases and J 5 bases, with 20 bases left between them. CDR3 length: 16 amino acids. The CDR3: CAISGNSGQGITEAFF. The CDR3 region has the DNA TGTGCCATCAGTGGGAACTCAGGGCAGGGAATAACTGAAGCTTTCTTT.

The rearrangement uses TRBV9 and TRBJ2-7; TRBD2 matches 14 bases. After removal of 3 bases from V and 7 bases from J, the junction contained 15 bases not matched to a gene. The CDR3 runs to 18 residues. CDR1 SGDLS and CDR2 YYNGEE come from the germline V gene. The CDR3 DNA reads TGTGCCAGCAGCGCCGGACTAGCGGGAGGCGCGCGGGGGTCTGAGCAGTACTTC. This gives the protein CASSAGLAGGARGSEQYF.

The chain carries TRBV30 and TRBJ2-3; 8 bases match TRBD2. The CDR3 spans 13 residues. Germline loops: CDR1 GTSNPN, CDR2 SVGIG (reference sequence). The J segment lost 7 bases and the V segment lost 7 bases, leaving 10 bases of the junction unmatched. CDR3 DNA sequence: TGTGCCTCCCGGGGAAGCGGGGGAAATACGCAGTATTTT. Protein sequence: CASRGSGGNTQYF.

This chain joins TRBV27 and TRBJ2-1; 7 bases line up with TRBD2. The V gene end was trimmed by 2 bases and the J gene end by 9 bases; junction bases not matched to a gene: 13. This CDR3 has 16 residues. Germline values: CDR1 MNHEY, CDR2 SMNVEV (reference sequence). CDR3 nucleotides: TGTGCCAGCAGTTTAAGAAGGCGGGAGAGTAAGGTTGAGCAGTTCTTC. Translation gives CASSLRRRESKVEQFF.

The chain links TRBV25-1 to TRBJ2-7; D is uncertain. Trimming removed 3 bases at V and 2 bases at J, with 11 bases between. Germline CDR1 reads MGHDK; CDR2 reads SYGVNS. The CDR3 is made up of 14 amino acids. In DNA, the CDR3 is TGTGCCAGCAGTGAGTCCCGGGTTCCCTACGAGCAGTACTTC. Translated: CASSESRVPYEQYF.

The CDR3 region has the DNA TGTGCCAGCAGCTTCGAAGCTAGCGGCCCCTCCTACGAGCAGTACTTC. Its translation: CASSFEASGPSYEQYF. The V and J genes are TRBV7-9 and TRBJ2-7, with 7 bases that match TRBD2. Looked up from germline, CDR1 is SEHNR and CDR2 is FQNEAQ (reference sequence). CDR3 length: 16 amino acids. Trimming cost V 3 bases and J 0 bases; bases outside gene matches: 8.

The chain couples TRBV19 to TRBJ1-1; D is ambiguous. V was shortened by 5 bases and J by 0 bases, with 10 bases between the two germline ends. Germline V gives CDR1 LNHDA, CDR2 SQIVND (reference sequence). The CDR3 is 14 residues long. The DNA for the CDR3 is TGTGCCAGTAGTTTTATACCGGTGAACACTGAAGCTTTCTTT. Protein product: CASSFIPVNTEAFF. Full variable domain (remainder filled in from reference TRBV19 and TRBJ1-1): DGGITQSPKYLFRKEGQNVTLSCEQNLNHDAMYWYRQDPGQGLRLIYYSQIVNDFQKGDIAEGYSVSREKKESFPLTVTSAQKNPTAFYLCASSFIPVNTEAFFGQGTRLTVV.

V usage is TRBV6-6 and J usage is TRBJ1-4; possibly TRBD1 for D (5 bases). This CDR3 comprises 12 residues. Germline V gene data show CDR1 as MNHNY and CDR2 as SVGAGI (reference sequence). Between the trimmed V and J ends, which lost 6 bases and 4 bases, there was a span of 6 bases. CDR3: CASRGGNEKLFF. CDR3 in DNA: TGTGCCAGCAGGGGGGGTAATGAAAAACTGTTTTTT.

This chain links TRBV14 with TRBJ1-2; D is possibly TRBD1 (5 bases). The V end lost 1 base, the J end lost 6 bases, and 18 bases lay between the germline ends. Per germline, CDR1 SGHDN and CDR2 FVKESK. The CDR3 loop spans 16 amino acids. CDR3: CASSQVRSGRRDGYTF. CDR3 nucleotides: TGTGCCAGCAGCCAAGTTAGGTCTGGGCGCAGGGATGGCTACACCTTC.

The CDR3 DNA sequence: TGCGCCAGCAGCCAGCCCCGAGGGGCTAACACTGAAGCTTTCTTT. Amino acid sequence: CASSQPRGANTEAFF. This rearrangement joins TRBV4-1 to TRBJ1-1; D is possibly TRBD1 (5 bases). The CDR3 covers 15 residues. CDR1 and CDR2 (germline): MGHRA, YSYEKL. The V end lost 3 bases, the J end lost 2 bases, and 13 bases lay between the germline ends.

The sample holds one count of this clone. V and J are TRBV7-9 and TRBJ2-5, with D perhaps matching TRBD2 (6 bases). The V gene's germline CDR1 is SEHNR and CDR2 FQNEAQ (reference sequence). The CDR3 sequence is 13 residues long. Trimming pared 6 bases from V and 2 bases from J, leaving 10 bases between. The DNA of the CDR3 is TGTGCCAGCAGATCGGGACTGCAAGAGACCCAGTACTTC. As protein: CASRSGLQETQYF.

Points on this clone: Other nucleotide sequences from this sample produce the same CDR3. The rearrangement uses TRBV21-1 and TRBJ1-5. TRBV21-1 is given as a pseudogene. There are 16 residues in the CDR3. The CDR3 DNA reads as TGTGCCAGCAGCAAAGCCCGGTTTAATAGGCATCAGCCCCAGCATTTT. This codes for CASSKARFNRHQPQHF.

The chain uses TRBV30 and TRBJ1-2; D unclear. In germline, CDR1 is GTSNPN, CDR2 SVGIG (reference sequence). V lost 7 bases, J lost 3 bases, and 9 bases lay in between. The length of the CDR3 is 11 residues. The CDR3 DNA sequence: TGTGCCTTCCAGGTCTACTATGGCTACACCTTC. Its protein product is CAFQVYYGYTF.

The chain couples TRBV4-2 to TRBJ1-6; D not certain. CDR1 and CDR2 (germline): LGHNA, YNFKEQ. The CDR3 has 14 residues. V dropped 1 base and J dropped 10 bases, with 11 bases sitting between them. CDR3 loop: CASSQVVTGSPLHF. CDR3 nucleotide sequence: TGTGCCAGCAGCCAAGTCGTTACTGGATCACCCCTCCACTTT.

The V gene is TRBV18, the J gene TRBJ2-5; D is ambiguous. TRBJ2-7 explains the end of the DNA better; the J call may be wrong. The germline V gene encodes CDR1 KGHSH and CDR2 LQKENI. There are 13 residues in the CDR3. CDR3 protein: CASSPTRSYEQYF. The CDR3 DNA is TGTGCCAGCTCACCGACCCGCTCCTACGAGCAGTACTTC.